The following is a T cell receptor beta chain sequence with its context. This sample is part of a study of blood T cell repertoires in COVID-19. On the study more broadly: The United States, Italy and Spain were the sources of the acute and convalescent COVID-19 samples.

The germline V gene encodes CDR1 MNHEY and CDR2 SVGAGI. This CDR3 contains 15 residues. Trimming stripped 2 bases from V and 0 bases from J, with 10 bases between. Methods used by the authors: Reference gene primer amplification yielded estimated nucleated cell counts. Data came from immunoSEQ multiplex PCR; TCRdb stores just in-frame clones and leaves some out. V, J and clone size reflect that table, while D and trimming were determined from the DNA. The table has under 200,000 clones, 84% seen once. Sequencing used peripheral blood. This sequence originates from a young man with active or convalescent COVID-19. The chain employs TRBV6-5 and TRBJ1-1; D perhaps matches TRBD1 (6 bases). CDR3 DNA sequence: TGTGCCAGCAGTTACCCTAGGGGGATGAACACTGAAGCTTTCTTT. The encoded protein is CASSYPRGMNTEAFF.